Shown below are 20 T cell receptor beta chains from a single sample sequenced in a study of T cells after yellow fever vaccination. TCRdb re-called the 5' RACE reads with MiXCR, one entry per CDR3 protein. The sample yields a few hundred thousand distinct CDR3 sequences, about 4% seen once. The source material was PBMCs, sampled 5 days after the yellow fever booster vaccination. These receptors were collected from a man younger than 35 who received the YFV17D yellow fever vaccine.

J is TRBJ1-1 and V is TRBV12-3 or TRBV12-4; D not resolved. The CDR3 runs 13 residues. Trimming stripped 3 bases from V and 4 bases from J, with 9 bases between. The CDR3 here is CASSFGGPTEAFF. Written as DNA, the CDR3 is TGTGCCAGCAGTTTCGGCGGACCCACTGAAGCTTTCTTT.

The chain uses TRBV20-1 and TRBJ2-1; the match to TRBD1 covers 8 bases. Losses at the gene ends were 1 base for V and 7 bases for J; bases not matched to a gene: 6. Germline V gene data show CDR1 as DFQATT and CDR2 as SNEGSKA (reference sequence). The CDR3 runs 14 residues. The CDR3: CSARGTGWGNEQFF. The CDR3, as DNA: TGCAGTGCTAGAGGGACAGGGTGGGGGAATGAGCAGTTCTTC.

This clonotype was seen a few times. This rearrangement joins TRBV7-9 to TRBJ1-6; D call uncertain. CDR1 and CDR2 (germline): SEHNR, FQNEAQ (reference sequence). CDR3 length: 14 amino acids. V gave up 2 bases and J gave up 11 bases, with 13 bases separating them. CDR3 sequence reads: CASSLPGLLAPLHF. The CDR3 DNA is TGTGCCAGCAGCTTACCGGGCCTTTTAGCACCCCTCCACTTT.

This clonotype was counted at least ten times. V usage is TRBV11-2 and J usage is TRBJ2-2; tentatively, D is TRBD2 (6 bases). The CDR3 runs 15 residues. V was pared by 5 bases and J by 4 bases, with 14 bases between. From germline, CDR1 is SGHAT and CDR2 FQNNGV. The CDR3 DNA reads as TGTGCCAGCAGCCTGGGGACTCCTGCCACCGGGGAGCTGTTTTTT. Its protein product is CASSLGTPATGELFF.

The chain has TRBV5-3 and TRBJ1-6; D is uncertain. TRBV5-3 is given ORF status, its function remaining uncertain. Deletions cut 3 bases from V and 12 bases from J, with 7 bases between. This CDR3 spans 11 amino acids. CDR3 nucleotides: TGTGCCAGAAGCTCAAAGCTACCCCTCCACTTT. Its translation is CARSSKLPLHF.

The chain uses TRBV9 and TRBJ2-7; TRBD1 matches 9 bases. The CDR3 sequence is 14 residues long. Germline V gene lookup returns CDR1 SGDLS and CDR2 YYNGEE. V shed 3 bases, J shed 5 bases, and the junction held 6 bases outside the gene matches. The CDR3 spells CASSGGQGSDEQYF. The CDR3 nucleotides read TGTGCCAGCAGCGGAGGACAGGGGTCCGACGAGCAGTACTTC.

This clonotype was found many times. The rearrangement uses TRBV5-5 and TRBJ1-5; D is possibly TRBD1 (5 bases). Germline V gene sequence: CDR1 SGHKS, CDR2 YYEKEE (reference sequence). V lost 3 bases and J lost 11, with 24 bases in between. The CDR3 runs to 16 residues. DNA for the CDR3: TGTGCCAGCAGCTCCGGACGGGAGAATCTGGGGGTGGCCCAGCATTTT. It yields the protein CASSSGRENLGVAQHF.

This clonotype came up a few times. A read error may produce the germline difference seen at one junction end. The chain carries TRBV5-1 and TRBJ2-3, with D possibly matching TRBD2 (6 bases). This CDR3 spans 15 amino acids. CDR1 is SGHRS and CDR2 is YFSETQ in the germline V gene. As DNA, the CDR3 is TGCGCCAGCAGCCCCGCCGTGGACTACACATATACGCAGTATTTT. This sequence encodes CASSPAVDYTYTQYF.

The V and J genes are TRBV6-5 and TRBJ2-3; D is perhaps TRBD1 (6 bases). Trimming left V 2 bases short and J 1 base short, with 7 bases between. This CDR3 is 14 amino acids long. The germline V gene has CDR1 MNHEY and CDR2 SVGAGI. CDR3 residues: CASSYNRGTDTQYF. In DNA, the CDR3 is TGTGCCAGCAGTTACAACAGGGGCACAGATACGCAGTATTTT.

This clonotype appeared many times. The chain couples TRBV5-4 to TRBJ2-6, with 8 bases lining up with TRBD1. The length of the CDR3 is 15 residues. The V segment lost 7 bases and the J segment 2 bases; nucleotides outside the gene matches: 5. Germline loops: CDR1 SGHNT, CDR2 YYREEE (reference sequence). CDR3 bases: TGTGCCAGCGGACAGGGTGGGGCTGGGGCCAACGTCCTGACTTTC. It translates to CASGQGGAGANVLTF.

This clonotype was seen only a few times. The J gene is TRBJ2-7, the V gene TRBV5-1, with a weak D call TRBD1 (6 bases). V was shortened by 4 bases and J by 6 bases, with 17 bases between the two germline ends. Germline-derived CDR1 and CDR2 are SGHRS and YFSETQ. The CDR3 contains 14 residues. CDR3 coding DNA: TGCGCCAGCAGCCCGGGACATCAGGCCCTCGAGCAGTACTTC. This codes for CASSPGHQALEQYF.

The table lists this clonotype with a few counts. The V call is TRBV4-1, the J call TRBJ1-1; D is unclear. V shed 8 bases and J shed 4 bases, with 20 bases lying between them. This CDR3 region has 15 residues. CDR1 and CDR2 from the germline V gene are MGHRA and YSYEKL. The CDR3 loop reads CASLSVSGLGTEAFF. CDR3 DNA: TGCGCCAGCCTTTCAGTGTCGGGATTGGGCACTGAAGCTTTCTTT.

This clonotype was recorded a few times. The CDR3 DNA is TGTGCCAGCAGTTTAGGGGGCAGGTACACCTCTGGGGCCAACGTCCTGACTTTC. The encoded protein is CASSLGGRYTSGANVLTF. This chain connects TRBV12-3 or TRBV12-4 to TRBJ2-6; D is perhaps TRBD1 (5 bases). The V and J ends lost 1 base and 0 bases respectively, with 13 bases between them. This CDR3 is 18 amino acids long.

This rearrangement joins TRBV4-1 to TRBJ2-7; 9 nucleotides line up with TRBD2. CDR1 MGHRA and CDR2 YSYEKL come from the germline V gene. CDR3 size: 13 residues. V was pared by 1 base and J by 7 bases, with 2 bases of the junction left unmatched. The CDR3 loop is CASSQGLAAEQYV. The CDR3, as DNA: TGCGCCAGCAGCCAAGGACTAGCGGCTGAGCAGTACGTC.

This clonotype was seen ten or more times. The chain links TRBV29-1 to TRBJ1-1; D not resolved. Trimming stripped 3 bases from V and 1 base from J, with 6 bases between. CDR1 SQVTM and CDR2 ANQGSEA come from the germline V gene. The CDR3 sequence is 12 residues long. The CDR3 sequence is CSVDGRNTEAFF. The CDR3 DNA reads as TGCAGCGTTGACGGAAGGAACACTGAAGCTTTCTTT.

The sample holds many counts of this clonotype. V and J are TRBV21-1 and TRBJ2-3; TRBD2, the table's D call, was not compared with the DNA. TRBV21-1 is designated a pseudogene. This CDR3 is 17 amino acids long. CDR3 sequence reads: CASSKGGTSGGPDTQYF. CDR3 in DNA: TGTGCCAGCAGCAAAGGCGGGACTAGCGGGGGCCCAGATACGCAGTATTTT.

The sample holds a few counts of this clonotype. The chain combines TRBV7-3 with TRBJ2-1; the D is unclear. The CDR3 has 15 amino acids. Germline V lookup: CDR1 SGHTA, CDR2 FQGTGA. Trimming shortened V by 5 bases and J by 4 bases, and 15 bases separated the two germline ends. CDR3 in DNA: TGTGCCAGCAGCCCCGGATACCGCGCGTACAATGAGCAGTTCTTC. Translation gives CASSPGYRAYNEQFF. Drawing the rest from reference TRBV7-3 and TRBJ2-1, the complete variable domain is GAGVSQTPSNKVTEKGKYVELRCDPISGHTALYWYRQSLGQGPEFLIYFQGTGAADDSGLPNDRFFAVRPEGSVSTLKIQRTERGDSAVYLCASSPGYRAYNEQFFGPGTRLTVL.

This clonotype was counted ten times or more. This chain links TRBV7-2 with TRBJ1-1; no clear D gene. From germline, CDR1 is SGHTA and CDR2 FQGNSA. Trimming stripped 0 bases from V and 5 bases from J, with 10 bases between. This CDR3 region has 14 residues. The CDR3 nucleotides are TGTGCCAGCAGCTTAGCAGGGCAAGGAACTGAAGCTTTCTTT. Its protein is CASSLAGQGTEAFF.

This clonotype was found many times. The V gene is TRBV5-1, the J gene TRBJ2-7, with TRBD2 as a possible D gene (6 bases). The CDR3 consists of 16 residues. V dropped 0 bases and J dropped 3 bases, with 16 bases sitting between them. The germline gives CDR1 SGHRS, CDR2 YFSETQ. The CDR3, as DNA: TGCGCCAGCAGCTTGGAAATGGAGGGCGGACTCTACGAGCAGTACGTC. Its protein is CASSLEMEGGLYEQYV.

This clonotype occurred many times. The V and J genes are TRBV3-1 and TRBJ2-1; D may correspond to TRBD1 or TRBD2 (5 bases each). Trimming took off 1 base at V and 6 bases at J, with 7 bases between the two ends. Germline values: CDR1 LGHDT, CDR2 YNNKEL (reference sequence). The CDR3 spans 13 residues. Here the CDR3 reads CASSQGDLNEQFF. The CDR3 DNA reads TGTGCCAGCAGCCAAGGGGACCTCAATGAGCAGTTCTTC.